These T cell receptor beta chains were read from a single sample in a study of yellow fever vaccine responses in identical twins. Each CDR3 protein is one row after TCRdb ran MiXCR on the RT-PCR reads. The sample carries approximately 1,100 distinct CDR3 sequences, almost 85% recorded once. Sequenced material: T cells from blood (PBMCs), unsorted or a sorted subset (not recorded which), taken before or after yellow fever vaccination (not recorded which). The receptors originated from a female donor who received the yellow fever vaccine. The CDR3 runs from the conserved cysteine through the conserved F or W. Fields, in order: D gene, V gene, clone size, J gene, CDR3 DNA, CDR3 protein. D genes are given only for firm matches. The listing skips clone size in some rows; elsewhere it reads once, few, many or a size class.

D gene: NA; V gene: TRBV11-2; clone size: NA; J gene: TRBJ2-7; CDR3 DNA: TGTGCCAGCAGCTTACAGCGCCCCCACGAGCAGTACTTC; CDR3 protein: CASSLQRPHEQYF
D gene: NA; V gene: TRBV6-5; clone size: NA; J gene: TRBJ2-1; CDR3 DNA: TGTGCCAGCAGTTATACAAGCAATGAGCAGTTCTTC; CDR3 protein: CASSYTSNEQFF
D gene: NA; V gene: TRBV11-1; clone size: few; J gene: TRBJ2-5; CDR3 DNA: TGTGCCAGCAGCTTAAGGGGCTGGGGAGGAGAGACCCAGTACTTC; CDR3 protein: CASSLRGWGGETQYF
D gene: NA; V gene: TRBV30; clone size: NA; J gene: TRBJ1-1; CDR3 DNA: TGTGCCTGGAGTGTGTGGAGGAGCCGGACTGAAGCTTTCTTT; CDR3 protein: CAWSVWRSRTEAFF
D gene: NA; V gene: TRBV28; clone size: once; J gene: TRBJ1-6; CDR3 DNA: TGTGCCAGCAGTTTGTGGTTCGAAAATTCACCCCTCCACTTT; CDR3 protein: CASSLWFENSPLHF
D gene: NA; V gene: TRBV12-3/TRBV12-4; clone size: few; J gene: TRBJ1-5; CDR3 DNA: TGTGCCAGCAGTTCTGAGAGTCAGCCCCAGCATTTT; CDR3 protein: CASSSESQPQHF
D gene: NA; V gene: TRBV11-2; clone size: NA; J gene: TRBJ2-5; CDR3 DNA: TGTGCCAGCAGCTCCTTCAGTACCCAAGAGACCCAGTACTTC; CDR3 protein: CASSSFSTQETQYF
D gene: NA; V gene: TRBV3-1; clone size: NA; J gene: TRBJ1-6; CDR3 DNA: TGTGCCAGCAGCCAAGGGGCGGCCTATAATTCACCCCTCCACTTT; CDR3 protein: CASSQGAAYNSPLHF
D gene: TRBD1; V gene: TRBV6-1; clone size: NA; J gene: TRBJ2-2; CDR3 DNA: TGTGCCAGCAGGACCGACAGGGCTTGGGGGGAGCTGTTTTTT; CDR3 protein: CASRTDRAWGELFF
D gene: NA; V gene: TRBV10-3; clone size: NA; J gene: TRBJ1-2; CDR3 DNA: TGTGCCATCAGCAAGATCTTTGACCGGGACTCTAACTATGGCTACACCTTC; CDR3 protein: CAISKIFDRDSNYGYTF
D gene: TRBD1; V gene: TRBV4-3; clone size: hyperexpanded; J gene: TRBJ1-3; CDR3 DNA: TGCGCCAGCAGCCAGGACAGGGTGCCTGGAAACACCATATATTTT; CDR3 protein: CASSQDRVPGNTIYF
D gene: NA; V gene: TRBV6-5; clone size: NA; J gene: TRBJ2-1; CDR3 DNA: TGTGCCAGCAGTTACTCTTTGTCCTACAATGAGCAGTTCTTC; CDR3 protein: CASSYSLSYNEQFF
D gene: TRBD2; V gene: TRBV4-1; clone size: once; J gene: TRBJ2-7; CDR3 DNA: TGCGCCAGCAGCCAAGAAGGGACTAGCGGGTTCTACGAGCAGTACTTC; CDR3 protein: CASSQEGTSGFYEQYF
D gene: NA; V gene: TRBV7-6; clone size: NA; J gene: TRBJ2-7; CDR3 DNA: TGTGCCAGCAGCTTAGGCGGGATCGCCTACGAGCAGTACTTC; CDR3 protein: CASSLGGIAYEQYF
D gene: TRBD1; V gene: TRBV4-1; clone size: NA; J gene: TRBJ1-1; CDR3 DNA: TGCGCCAGCAGGCAGGGGGGCCTCACTGAAGCTTTCTTT; CDR3 protein: CASRQGGLTEAFF
D gene: NA; V gene: TRBV6-1; clone size: NA; J gene: TRBJ1-3; CDR3 DNA: TGTGCCAGCAGTGAGAGGGTTTCTGGAAACACCATATATTTT; CDR3 protein: CASSERVSGNTIYF
D gene: TRBD2; V gene: TRBV28; clone size: few; J gene: TRBJ2-2; CDR3 DNA: TGTGCCAGCAGTTTCGTGGGACTAGTCGGTGCCGGGGAGCTGTTTTTT; CDR3 protein: CASSFVGLVGAGELFF
D gene: TRBD2; V gene: TRBV7-6; clone size: NA; J gene: TRBJ2-3; CDR3 DNA: TGTGCCAGCAGCTTAAGGCTAGCGGGAGGCTCCACAGATACGCAGTATTTT; CDR3 protein: CASSLRLAGGSTDTQYF
D gene: NA; V gene: TRBV9; clone size: NA; J gene: TRBJ2-5; CDR3 DNA: TGTGCCAGCAGCGTAGAACAGGAAGAGACCCAGTACTTC; CDR3 protein: CASSVEQEETQYF
D gene: NA; V gene: TRBV12-3/TRBV12-4; clone size: NA; J gene: TRBJ2-5; CDR3 DNA: TGTGCCAGCAGTCCCGGGGAGGAAGAGACCCAGTACTTC; CDR3 protein: CASSPGEEETQYF
D gene: NA; V gene: TRBV12-3/TRBV12-4; clone size: NA; J gene: TRBJ2-3; CDR3 DNA: TGTGCCAGCAGTTTAAATAGTGGGGGAGCAGATACGCAGTATTTT; CDR3 protein: CASSLNSGGADTQYF
D gene: NA; V gene: TRBV11-3; clone size: NA; J gene: TRBJ2-3; CDR3 DNA: TGTGCCAGCAGCCGGGAGTTCCCAGATACGCAGTATTTT; CDR3 protein: CASSREFPDTQYF
D gene: NA; V gene: TRBV11-1; clone size: few; J gene: TRBJ2-7; CDR3 DNA: TGTGCCAGCAGCAAAGGACGGAACTCCTACGAGCAGTACTTC; CDR3 protein: CASSKGRNSYEQYF
D gene: NA; V gene: TRBV7-3; clone size: NA; J gene: TRBJ2-5; CDR3 DNA: TGTGCCAGCAGCTTAACAGGGGTCCAAGAGACCCAGTACTTC; CDR3 protein: CASSLTGVQETQYF
D gene: TRBD1; V gene: TRBV7-3; clone size: NA; J gene: TRBJ2-6; CDR3 DNA: TGTGCCAGCAGCTTAATCGGTTATCGGGACAGGAGTAACTCTGGGGCCAACGTCCTGACTTTC; CDR3 protein: CASSLIGYRDRSNSGANVLTF